This entry lists 21 T cell receptor beta chains sequenced from one sample in a study of siplizumab effects on memory and regulatory T cells. The protocol was immunoSEQ multiplex PCR, while the TCRdb copy is restricted to in-frame clones and leaves out a portion. The sample records some 56,000 clones, around 97% being singletons. The sequenced sample consisted of naive CD8+ T cells sorted from blood. The source of these receptors is a human donor in good health.

The rearrangement uses TRBV19 and TRBJ2-5; 8 bases agree with TRBD1. V lost 4 bases and J lost 4; bases outside the gene matches: 2. The CDR3 runs 13 residues. Germline loops: CDR1 LNHDA, CDR2 SQIVND (reference sequence). The CDR3 DNA reads as TGTGCCAGTAGTAACGACAGGGGAGAGACCCAGTACTTC. Translating it yields CASSNDRGETQYF.

The chain employs TRBV19 and TRBJ2-5; D call uncertain. The J call is uncertain, as TRBJ2-7 better fits the DNA end. Germline V lookup: CDR1 LNHDA, CDR2 SQIVND (reference sequence). CDR3 length: 15 residues. The CDR3 region is CASSIYSGETYEQYF. CDR3 bases: TGTGCCAGTAGTATTTATTCGGGCGAAACCTACGAGCAGTACTTC.

The chain couples TRBV11-2 to TRBJ2-1; the D is unclear. The V gene lost 2 bases and the J gene lost 6 bases, with 11 bases spanning the gap. This CDR3 contains 14 residues. From germline, CDR1 is SGHAT and CDR2 FQNNGV. The CDR3 is CASSLLLEVNEQFF. The CDR3 region has the DNA TGTGCCAGCAGCTTACTCCTAGAGGTCAATGAGCAGTTCTTC.

This chain uses TRBV19 with TRBJ2-1; tentative D call: TRBD2 (5 bases). The CDR3 is made up of 13 amino acids. Germline V gene data show CDR1 as LNHDA and CDR2 as SQIVND (reference sequence). V was pared by 4 bases and J by 6 bases, with 10 bases between. This CDR3 is CASSTLVANEQFF. As DNA, the CDR3 is TGTGCCAGTAGTACACTAGTGGCCAATGAGCAGTTCTTC.

This chain connects TRBV6-1 to TRBJ2-7; 12 positions match TRBD2. The germline V gene has CDR1 MNHNS and CDR2 SASEGT. CDR3 length: 16 amino acids. V was clipped by 1 base and J by 4 bases; unmatched bases: 5. The CDR3 loop is CASSEERTSGKYEQYF. The CDR3 DNA sequence: TGTGCCAGCAGTGAAGAGCGGACTAGCGGGAAATACGAGCAGTACTTC.

The genes are TRBV5-1 and TRBJ2-1; D remains unclear. The CDR3 length is 13 residues. Germline CDR1 SGHRS, CDR2 YFSETQ. V was clipped by 0 bases and J by 4 bases, with 5 bases between them. The CDR3 DNA follows: TGCGCCAGCAGCTTGGACGGGTACAATGAGCAGTTCTTC. Its translation is CASSLDGYNEQFF.

J is TRBJ2-2 and V is TRBV7-3; a possible D gene is TRBD2 (6 bases). Trimming cost V 5 bases and J 9 bases, with 13 bases left between them. Germline loops: CDR1 SGHTA, CDR2 FQGTGA. The CDR3 is made up of 13 amino acids. CDR3 sequence (DNA): TGTGCCAGCAGCCCAACTGCGGGGCGGGAGCTGTTTTTT. Translation gives CASSPTAGRELFF.

V usage is TRBV6-5 and J usage is TRBJ1-5; D might be TRBD1 (6 bases). CDR1 and CDR2 (germline): MNHEY, SVGAGI. The CDR3 has 13 amino acids. V was trimmed by 5 bases and J by 5 bases, leaving 10 bases between them. The CDR3 loop reads CASSQGSDQPQHF. In nucleotides, the CDR3 is TGTGCCAGCAGTCAGGGGTCTGATCAGCCCCAGCATTTT.

The genes are TRBV18 and TRBJ1-2; D might be TRBD1 (5 bases). Trimming took 0 bases from V and 8 from J, leaving 22 bases between them. This CDR3 spans 17 amino acids. Germline assignment: CDR1 KGHSH and CDR2 LQKENI. CDR3 bases: TGTGCCAGCTCACCACCATCCGAGACAGCTTTAGGGACCGGCTACACCTTC. Residues: CASSPPSETALGTGYTF.

V and J are TRBV28 and TRBJ2-5, with 9 bases lining up with TRBD1. Germline loops: CDR1 MDHEN, CDR2 SYDVKM. Trimming at V came to 7 bases and at J to 1 base, leaving 7 bases not matched to a gene. This CDR3 is built from 15 residues. CDR3 protein: CASTLDRGLQETQYF. The DNA for the CDR3 is TGTGCCAGCACCCTGGACAGGGGCCTCCAAGAGACCCAGTACTTC.

The rearrangement uses TRBV19 and TRBJ2-3; TRBD1 or TRBD2 may be the D gene (5 bases each). Germline V gene data show CDR1 as LNHDA and CDR2 as SQIVND (reference sequence). The V end was cut by 1 base, the J end by 5 bases, with 7 bases between. The CDR3 spans 13 residues. This chain's CDR3 is CASSIVGGDTQYF. CDR3 bases: TGTGCCAGTAGTATAGTTGGGGGAGATACGCAGTATTTT.

The CDR3 reads CASSAGVNQPQHF. The DNA for the CDR3 is TGTGCCAGCAGCGCTGGCGTCAATCAGCCCCAGCATTTT. This rearrangement joins TRBV9 to TRBJ1-5; no clear D gene. Trimming pared 3 bases from V and 3 bases from J, leaving 7 bases between. CDR1 is SGDLS, CDR2 YYNGEE, per germline. The CDR3 extends over 13 amino acids.

This chain connects TRBV27 to TRBJ2-7, with TRBD2 identical over 10 bases. Unmatched junction bases numbered 6, after V lost 2 bases and J lost 2 bases. The V gene's germline CDR1 is MNHEY and CDR2 SMNVEV (reference sequence). This CDR3 spans 16 amino acids. In DNA form, the CDR3 reads TGTGCCAGCAGTTTAAAGGGGACTAGCGCCACCTACGAGCAGTACTTC. This sequence encodes CASSLKGTSATYEQYF.

The V and J genes are TRBV9 and TRBJ2-1, with 10 bases aligning to TRBD2. The V gene end was trimmed by 4 bases and the J gene end by 5 bases; junction bases not matched to a gene: 6. Per the germline V gene, CDR1 is SGDLS and CDR2 is YYNGEE. This CDR3 has 15 residues. The CDR3 here is CASSQGLAENNEQFF. CDR3 in DNA: TGTGCCAGCAGCCAAGGACTAGCGGAAAACAATGAGCAGTTCTTC.

The chain has TRBV6-6 and TRBJ1-4; D possibly corresponds to TRBD1 (6 bases). CDR1 is MNHNY, CDR2 SVGAGI, per germline (reference sequence). The CDR3 runs to 14 residues. Trimming stripped 7 bases from V and 8 bases from J, with 17 bases between. The CDR3 region has the DNA TGTGCCAGCAAACAGGGTCCTTCTGTGGAAAAACTGTTTTTT. Translating it yields CASKQGPSVEKLFF.

The J gene is TRBJ2-2, the V gene TRBV28; 11 bases match TRBD2. V gave up 5 bases and J gave up 6 bases; unmatched junction bases: 8. The CDR3 sequence is 16 residues long. Germline loops: CDR1 MDHEN, CDR2 SYDVKM. The CDR3 DNA reads as TGTGCCAGCAGTATACTAGCGGGAGTTGGGGCCGGGGAGCTGTTTTTT. It translates to CASSILAGVGAGELFF.

This chain connects TRBV5-1 to TRBJ2-7; D is possibly TRBD1 or TRBD2 (6 bases each). In germline, CDR1 is SGHRS, CDR2 YFSETQ. CDR3 length equals 15 residues. V dropped 4 bases and J dropped 2 bases, with 16 bases sitting between them. The CDR3 nucleotides are TGCGCCAGCAGCGCCTATTCGGGGGCCCCCTACGAGCAGTACTTC. Its translation is CASSAYSGAPYEQYF.

The chain carries TRBV29-1 and TRBJ2-7, with D unresolved. This CDR3 is built from 13 residues. Germline-derived CDR1 and CDR2 are SQVTM and ANQGSEA. V was cut by 5 bases and J by 0 bases, with 11 bases left in between. CDR3 sequence (DNA): TGCAGCGTTCATGGTGCCAGCTCCTACGAGCAGTACTTC. Translation gives CSVHGASSYEQYF.

The rearrangement uses TRBV6-5 and TRBJ1-4; maybe TRBD1 (5 bases). Between the trimmed V and J ends, which lost 6 bases and 8 bases, there was a span of 13 bases. Germline CDR1 is MNHEY and CDR2 is SVGAGI. This CDR3 is built from 13 residues. The CDR3 sequence: CASSPVEGEKLFF. The CDR3 DNA follows: TGTGCCAGCAGCCCAGTGGAGGGGGAAAAACTGTTTTTT.

V usage is TRBV4-2 and J usage is TRBJ2-3; D remains unclear. The V gene lost 1 base and the J gene lost 3 bases, with 14 bases spanning the gap. CDR1 LGHNA and CDR2 YNFKEQ come from the germline V gene. The CDR3 is made up of 16 amino acids. Written as DNA, the CDR3 is TGTGCCAGCAGCCAAGTAGGGCTGGAAGAAACAGATACGCAGTATTTT. Protein sequence: CASSQVGLEETDTQYF.

V and J are TRBV6-5 and TRBJ2-3; D is uncertain. The CDR3 extends over 14 amino acids. The V gene's germline CDR1 is MNHEY and CDR2 SVGAGI. V gave up 3 bases and J gave up 6 bases, with 13 bases separating them. The CDR3 bases are TGTGCCAGCAGTTATTATTCAGCCGGGGATACGCAGTATTTT. It specifies CASSYYSAGDTQYF.